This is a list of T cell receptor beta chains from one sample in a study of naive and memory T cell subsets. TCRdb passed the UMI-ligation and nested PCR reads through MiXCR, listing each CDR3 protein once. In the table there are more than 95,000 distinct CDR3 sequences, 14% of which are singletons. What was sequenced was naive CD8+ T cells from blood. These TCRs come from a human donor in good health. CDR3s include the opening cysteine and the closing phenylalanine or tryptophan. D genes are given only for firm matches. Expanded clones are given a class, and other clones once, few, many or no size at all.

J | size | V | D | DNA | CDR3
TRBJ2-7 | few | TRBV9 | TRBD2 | TGTGCCAGCAGCCCGAGACTAGCGGGGACCGAACTCGAGCAGTACTTC | CASSPRLAGTELEQYF
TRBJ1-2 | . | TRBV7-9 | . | TGTGCCAGCAGCCGAAGCCTCCCCGCCCACTATGGCTACACCTTC | CASSRSLPAHYGYTF
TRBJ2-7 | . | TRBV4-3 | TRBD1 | TGCGCCAGCAGCCTTGACAGGGCGTACGAGCAGTACTTC | CASSLDRAYEQYF
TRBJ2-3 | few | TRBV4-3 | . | TGCGCCAGCAGCCAAGACACCTTCACAGATACGCAGTATTTT | CASSQDTFTDTQYF
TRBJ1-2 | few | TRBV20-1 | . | TGCAGTGCTAGAGATCAAGGAGAGGATGGCTACACCTTC | CSARDQGEDGYTF
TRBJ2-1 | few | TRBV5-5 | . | TGTGCCAGCAGCCTCACGGGGCAGTGGGAGCAGTTCTTC | CASSLTGQWEQFF
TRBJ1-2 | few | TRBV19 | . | TGTGCCAGCTTGGGTAGAGGAGCAGGCTCGGATGGCTACACCTTC | CASLGRGAGSDGYTF
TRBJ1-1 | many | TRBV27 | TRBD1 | TGTGCCAGCAGGGGGACAGTCATGAACACTGAAGCTTTCTTT | CASRGTVMNTEAFF
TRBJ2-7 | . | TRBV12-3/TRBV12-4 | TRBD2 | TGTGCCAGCAGTTTGGGGACTAGCTCAACCTACGAGCAGTACTTC | CASSLGTSSTYEQYF
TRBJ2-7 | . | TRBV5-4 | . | TGTGCCAGCAGCCGTGCGGACTCCTCCTACGAGCAGTACTTC | CASSRADSSYEQYF
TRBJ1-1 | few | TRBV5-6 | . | TGTGCCAGCAGCTTGTCGGGGAGGAACACTGAAGCTTTCTTT | CASSLSGRNTEAFF
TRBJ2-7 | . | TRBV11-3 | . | TGTGCCAGCAGCTTAGGGGGGAGAGGGTACGAGCAGTACTTC | CASSLGGRGYEQYF
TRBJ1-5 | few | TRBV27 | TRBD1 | TGTGCCAGCGCTACCGGGACAGGGGGCGATCAGCCCCAGCATTTT | CASATGTGGDQPQHF
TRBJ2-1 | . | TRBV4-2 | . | TGTGCCAGCAGCCTGAACTGGGACTCCTCCTACAATGAGCAGTTCTTC | CASSLNWDSSYNEQFF
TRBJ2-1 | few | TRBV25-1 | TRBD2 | TGTGCCAGCAGTGAAGTGGGCGGGGGGGCGTACAATGAGCAGTTCTTC | CASSEVGGGAYNEQFF
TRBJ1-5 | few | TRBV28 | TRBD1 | TGTGCCAGCAGACCTGGGACAGTCAATCAGCCCCAGCATTTT | CASRPGTVNQPQHF
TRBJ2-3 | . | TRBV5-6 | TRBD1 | TGTGCCAGCATCCCCGCCGGGACAGGGGGGACTAGTCGGTTGGATACGCAGTATTTT | CASIPAGTGGTSRLDTQYF
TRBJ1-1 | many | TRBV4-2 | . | TGTGCCAGCAGCCAAGATCCCACAGGGAACACTGAAGCTTTCTTT | CASSQDPTGNTEAFF
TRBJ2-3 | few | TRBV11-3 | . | TGTGCCAGCAGCACCCGGGATGCCACAGATACGCAGTATTTT | CASSTRDATDTQYF
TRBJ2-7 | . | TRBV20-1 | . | TGCAGTGCTAGTGCCTTTCCGGACAGCTACGAGCAGTACTTC | CSASAFPDSYEQYF
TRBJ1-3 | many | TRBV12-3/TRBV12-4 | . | TGTGCCAGCAGCCGACGGGGGTACCGAAACACCATATATTTT | CASSRRGYRNTIYF
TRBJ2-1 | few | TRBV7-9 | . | TGTGCCAGCAGAGCTCGGGGTAGCGGCTACAATGAGCAGTTCTTC | CASRARGSGYNEQFF
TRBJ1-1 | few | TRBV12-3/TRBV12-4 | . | TGTGCCAGCAGTCCAACGGTACACCTGAACACTGAAGCTTTCTTT | CASSPTVHLNTEAFF
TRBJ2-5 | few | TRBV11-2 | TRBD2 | TGTGCCAGCAGCCCTAGCGGGAGGGGAGCTCAAGAGACCCAGTACTTC | CASSPSGRGAQETQYF
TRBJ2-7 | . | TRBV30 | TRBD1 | TGTGCCTGGAGTTTGACAGGGACCGAGCAGTACTTC | CAWSLTGTEQYF
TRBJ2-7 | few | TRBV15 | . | TGTGCCACCAGCAGAGATCTGGGTCAGTGGGACACCACCTTC | CATSRDLGQWDTTF
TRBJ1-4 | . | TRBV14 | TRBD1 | TGTGCCAGCAGCCCATTAATCGACAGGGATAAAGAAAAACTGTTTTTT | CASSPLIDRDKEKLFF
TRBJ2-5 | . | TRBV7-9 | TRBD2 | TGTGCCAGCAGCTTAATCAGCGGGGCCCCTCAAGAGACCCAGTACTTC | CASSLISGAPQETQYF
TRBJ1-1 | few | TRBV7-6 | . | TGTGCCAGCAGCCGGCCGGGGGACCACACTGAAGCTTTCTTT | CASSRPGDHTEAFF
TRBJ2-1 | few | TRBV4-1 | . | TGCGCCAGCAGCCATCTAGTGCTCGGGTACAATGAGCAGTTCTTC | CASSHLVLGYNEQFF
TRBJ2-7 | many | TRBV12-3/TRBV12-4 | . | TGTGCCAGCAGTTTAATCGGGGACCCCACAGGCGAGTACTTC | CASSLIGDPTGEYF
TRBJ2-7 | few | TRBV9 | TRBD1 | TGTGCCAGCAGCGCAACTACAGGGGACGAGCAGTACTTC | CASSATTGDEQYF
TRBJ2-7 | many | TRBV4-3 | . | TGCGCCAGCAGCCAAGATATCCAGCGGGCCTACGAGCAGTACTTC | CASSQDIQRAYEQYF
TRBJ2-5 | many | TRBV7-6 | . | TGTGCCAGCAGTTCCCGGGGAGAGACCCAGTACTTC | CASSSRGETQYF
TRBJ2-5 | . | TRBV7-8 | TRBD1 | TGTGCCAGCAGCTTATGGGACAGCGTTGAAGAGACCCAGTACTTC | CASSLWDSVEETQYF
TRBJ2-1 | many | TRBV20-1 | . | TGCAGTGCTCCGCAGATGACCGAGCAGTTCTTC | CSAPQMTEQFF
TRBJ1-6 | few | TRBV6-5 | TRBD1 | TGTGCCAGCAGTTACTCGCTCCCCGGGACAGACAATTCACCCCTCCACTTT | CASSYSLPGTDNSPLHF
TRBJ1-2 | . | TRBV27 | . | TGTGCCAGCAGTTTATACCATGGGGACCGCCAGGCCTACACCTTC | CASSLYHGDRQAYTF
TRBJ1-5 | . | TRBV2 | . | TGTGCCAGCAGTGACGGACAGCGCAATCAGCCCCAGCATTTT | CASSDGQRNQPQHF
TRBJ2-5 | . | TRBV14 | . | TGTGCCAGCAGCCAAGATTTGACAAACCAAGAGACCCAGTACTTC | CASSQDLTNQETQYF
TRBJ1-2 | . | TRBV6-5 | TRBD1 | TGTGCCAGCAGTTGGACAGGGGATGACTATGGCTACACCTTC | CASSWTGDDYGYTF
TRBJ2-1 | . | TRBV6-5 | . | TGTGCCAGCACCGAACGATATAGCGGTGAGCAGTTCTTC | CASTERYSGEQFF
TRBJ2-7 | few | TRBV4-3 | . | TGCGCCAGCAGCCAAGGGTATGGATACGAGCAGTACTTC | CASSQGYGYEQYF
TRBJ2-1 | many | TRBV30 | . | TGTGCCTGGAGTTTGGGGAATGAGCAGTTCTTC | CAWSLGNEQFF
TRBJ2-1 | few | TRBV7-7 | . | TGTGCTAGCAGCTCAGCCCCAACATTCTCGAACAATGAGCAGTTCTTC | CASSSAPTFSNNEQFF
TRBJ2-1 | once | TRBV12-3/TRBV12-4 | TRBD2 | TGTGCCAGCAGTTTAGGGGACGCGGGACTAGACTACAATGAGCAGTTCTTC | CASSLGDAGLDYNEQFF
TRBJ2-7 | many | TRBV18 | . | TGTGCCAGCTCGCCCGGAGTTAGGGAGCAGTACTTC | CASSPGVREQYF
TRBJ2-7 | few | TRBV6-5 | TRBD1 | TGTGCCACTGGACAGGGGAACGAGCAGTACTTC | CATGQGNEQYF
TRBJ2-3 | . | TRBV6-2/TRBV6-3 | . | TGTGCCAGCAGTTACCGTGGCAGAGATACGCAGTATTTT | CASSYRGRDTQYF
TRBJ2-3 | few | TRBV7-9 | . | TGTGCCAGCGCAGACGGCACAGATACGCAGTATTTT | CASADGTDTQYF
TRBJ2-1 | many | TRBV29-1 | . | TGCAGCGTTGAACAGAGTTACTACAATGAGCAGTTCTTC | CSVEQSYYNEQFF